This TCR beta chain was obtained from a study of T-cell reconstitution after alpha-beta-depleted transplantation in children (dated by TCRdb to the mid-2010s). Turning to the overall study: T-cell immune reconstitution after TCRalphabeta/CD19-depleted allogeneic hematopoietic cell transplantation in children was quantitatively tracked in the study by means of TCR repertoire profiling.

Library construction relied on PCR. The listed sequencing device is Illumina HiSeq 2500. TCR library preparation used molecular barcoding, with unique molecular identifiers applied to normalize quantification of the TCRbeta repertoire. TCRdb trimmed public reads at Q25 via fastp, called clones via MiXCR and kept in-frame beta chains. A single entry per CDR3 protein holds the most common genes and DNA from its merged rows. In all, the sample holds 200,000 to 300,000 distinct CDR3 sequences, and about 12% of those were seen once. Roughly 2.6% of the sample goes to the ten largest clones. Its CDR3 holds 12 amino acids, cysteine through phenylalanine. Only the CDR3 part of the read is kept: 36 bases, read in frame from the first base. At the junction V is shortened by 0 bases and J by 6 bases, with 6 bases in between. CDR1 and CDR2, per the germline V gene, are LGHNA and YSLEER. This clonotype came up many times. This receptor's antigen is unknown. Base-call qualities are not available, and no considerably larger clone is one nucleotide away.

The rearrangement joined TRBV4-3 to TRBJ2-7; tentative D gene TRBD2, with 5 bases matching. The sequence derives from a human donor who donated a stem cell graft to a child with acute lymphoblastic leukemia. The source was PBMCs from the stem cell graft donor, collected from the stem cell graft. The DNA reads as follows: TGCGCCAGCAGCCAAGACGGGGTCGAGCAGTACTTC. Its product reads: CASSQDGVEQYF.